This entry features one TCR beta chain sequence. In this sample, this clonotype turned up a few times. Its antigen remains unidentified. Within one base of it there is no much larger clone, and no base qualities were kept. The data belong to a study of spatial heterogeneity in lung cancer (dated by TCRdb to about 2019). About the study as a whole: Beta-chain transcripts were consistently detected in greater numbers than alpha-chain transcripts, which likely reflects a higher abundance of beta-chain transcripts. TCR transcript counts in tumor regions correlated strongly with a T cell transcriptional module score from matched bulk RNA-seq. In the raw uncorrected reads, each unique combination of TCR and UMI appeared more than ten times on average. In non-small cell lung cancer, the study quantitatively compared TCR alpha and beta repertoires across several tumor regions, matched nontumor lung, and blood. The study linked features of the TCR repertoire to counts of nonsynonymous mutations, which were determined by whole-exome sequencing of tumor tissue. At surgery, both alpha and beta chains were TCR-sequenced in approximately 210 tumor regions, approximately 64 matched nontumor lung samples and around 50 PBMC samples. The paper's findings and limits, for the study overall: The number of expanded intratumoral alpha and beta TCRs correlated with the tumor nonsynonymous mutation count. Confirming at a functional level the hypothesis that regional TCRs recognize regional mutations was considered to require additional single-cell paired TCR alpha and beta sequencing. TCR-seq was estimated to cover only 6.5% to 9% of tumor T cells for alpha chains and 12% to 15% for beta chains. The count of ubiquitous expanded TCRs correlated with the count of ubiquitous nonsynonymous mutations, and the count of regional expanded TCRs correlated with the count of regional nonsynonymous mutations.

Library preparation was by 5' RACE. Sequencing relied on a NextSeq 500. The TCR library protocol attached a unique molecular identifier to each TCR cDNA molecule to allow correction of PCR and sequencing errors. Per the original workflow: TCR identification, UMI-based error correction and CDR3 extraction were performed with Decombinator tools. TCRs above a frequency of 2 per 1,000, corresponding to the top 1% of the tumor frequency distribution, were defined as expanded. Expanded tumor TCRs statistically deemed absent (corrected P<0.05) from at least one tumor region were classed as regional, and all other expanded tumor TCRs were classed as ubiquitous. Rényi diversity was computed with the R vegan package after subsampling each repertoire 100 times to 5,000 TCRs. CDR3 similarity networks were constructed using string-kernel similarity of amino acid triplets, with links drawn between CDR3s whose pairwise similarity was above 0.82. TCRdb itself trimmed the public reads at Q25 with fastp, ran MiXCR and retained productive beta chains. Identical CDR3 proteins give one entry, which carries the most common genes and DNA. It is TCRdb's table, rather than the study itself, that gives the V and J calls and clone size. In this sample the table shows approximately 26,000 distinct CDR3 sequences, 8.8% of which occur a single time. Jointly, the top ten make up around 7% of the sample.

The germline V gene encodes CDR1 SGHRS and CDR2 YFSETQ. The trim is 0 bases for V and 6 bases for J, with a gap of 13 bases between the germline ends. The cysteine opens and the phenylalanine closes a CDR3 of 14 amino acids. Only the CDR3 part of the read is kept: 42 bases, read in frame from the first base. In light of the paper, this sample's time point label describes: sample taken at primary tumor resection. Donors were 72 patients with early-stage, untreated non-small cell lung cancer from the lung TRACERx cohort. Whole RNA extracted from tumor and nontumor lung tissue, or from cryopreserved PBMC samples, was used for TCR sequencing without cell sorting. Only patients with enough RNA available from two or more tumor regions were chosen for TCR sequencing. Before being selected, tumor and adjacent nontumor lung specimens were reviewed by a lung pathologist.

The chain is encoded by TRBV5-1 joined to TRBJ2-7; no confident D gene assignment can be made. The receptor was derived from a male donor with early-stage non-small cell lung cancer. The specimen was lung tumor tissue, collected at surgery. The nucleotide sequence is TGCGCCAGCAGCTTGGAGGTTGAAGGAGTCGAGCAGTACTTC. Its protein reads: CASSLEVEGVEQYF.